The 5 T cell receptor beta chains below come from one sample, sequenced in a study of Tregs in tolerant kidney transplant recipients. The assay was immunoSEQ multiplex PCR, and TCRdb's table has in-frame clones only and misses some. The sample includes tens of thousands of clones, about 88% seen only once; the top ten take approximately 0.36%. Sample: CD4+ T cells from blood, taken before the transplant. The receptors originated from a human donor who received a combined kidney and bone marrow transplant.

The chain recombines TRBV28 with TRBJ1-5; TRBD1 might be the D (5 bases). Between the trimmed V and J ends, which lost 7 bases and 3 bases, there was a span of 13 bases. This CDR3 region has 14 residues. Germline CDR1 reads MDHEN; CDR2 reads SYDVKM. This CDR3 reads CASTRAGFNQPQHF. The CDR3 DNA follows: TGTGCCAGCACCCGGGCAGGGTTCAATCAGCCCCAGCATTTT.

This sequence joins TRBV6-1 and TRBJ1-1, with 8 bases lining up with TRBD1. Trimming cost V 8 bases and J 5 bases; bases outside gene matches: 7. CDR3 length: 13 amino acids. Germline V lookup: CDR1 MNHNS, CDR2 SASEGT. The CDR3 DNA sequence: TGTGCCAGCGACGGACAGGGCGGAACTGAAGCTTTCTTT. Amino acids: CASDGQGGTEAFF.

The V gene is TRBV7-8, the J gene TRBJ2-7; 7 nucleotides align to TRBD2. With V trimmed by 1 base and J by 3 bases, 12 bases remained unmatched. This CDR3 region has 17 residues. The V gene's germline CDR1 is SGHVS and CDR2 FQNEAQ. DNA for the CDR3: TGTGCCAGCAGCTTAGACACCCGGCTAGCGGAGATCTACGAGCAGTACTTC. This gives the protein CASSLDTRLAEIYEQYF. Drawing the rest from reference TRBV7-8 and TRBJ2-7, the complete variable domain is GAGVSQSPRYKVAKRGQDVALRCDPISGHVSLFWYQQALGQGPEFLTYFQNEAQLDKSGLPSDRFFAERPEGSVSTLKIQRTQQEDSAVYLCASSLDTRLAEIYEQYFGPGTRLTVT.

This chain joins TRBV6-6 and TRBJ2-7, with TRBD1 matching 8 bases. The J segment lost 6 bases and the V segment lost 6 bases, leaving 10 bases of the junction unmatched. CDR1 MNHNY and CDR2 SVGAGI come from the germline V gene (reference sequence). The CDR3 has 14 amino acids. CDR3: CASRLTGDKVEQYF. The CDR3, as DNA: TGTGCCAGCAGGCTGACAGGGGATAAGGTCGAGCAGTACTTC.

The chain carries TRBV9 and TRBJ2-3; D is unclear. Germline loops: CDR1 SGDLS, CDR2 YYNGEE. The length of the CDR3 is 14 residues. Between the trimmed V and J ends, which lost 2 bases and 0 bases, there was a span of 7 bases. The CDR3 nucleotides are TGTGCCAGCAGCGTGGGCCACAGCACAGATACGCAGTATTTT. Amino acids: CASSVGHSTDTQYF.